These 13 T cell receptor beta chains were sequenced from one sample in a study of blood T cell repertoires in COVID-19. The method was immunoSEQ multiplex PCR; TCRdb's version includes in-frame clones alone and lacks a portion of them. The sample holds over 100,000 clones; roughly 69% are singletons and the top ten take 1.5% to 2%. Source material: peripheral blood. Every receptor here comes from a woman between 65 and 79 years old with acute or convalescent COVID-19.

The chain recombines TRBV12-3 or TRBV12-4 with TRBJ2-3; no firm D call. The V end lost 5 bases, the J end lost 8 bases, and 14 bases lay between the germline ends. There are 13 residues in the CDR3. The CDR3 is CASSPSASATQYF. The CDR3 region has the DNA TGTGCCAGCAGTCCCTCCGCGAGTGCTACGCAGTATTTT.

The CDR3 sequence is CASSADDRGGQETQYF. CDR3 DNA sequence: TGTGCCAGCAGCGCAGATGACAGGGGTGGACAAGAGACCCAGTACTTC. The V call is TRBV9, the J call TRBJ2-5; 8 bases align to TRBD1. The CDR3 sequence is 16 residues long. V dropped 3 bases and J dropped 2; count of bases not matched to a gene: 9. From germline, CDR1 is SGDLS and CDR2 YYNGEE.

V and J are TRBV11-2 and TRBJ2-7; maybe TRBD2 (6 bases). Trimming shortened V by 0 bases and J by 2 bases, and 8 bases separated the two germline ends. Germline CDR1 reads SGHAT; CDR2 reads FQNNGV. This CDR3 comprises 14 residues. CDR3 in amino acids: CASSLDGEAYEQYF. The CDR3 region has the DNA TGTGCCAGCAGCTTAGATGGGGAGGCCTACGAGCAGTACTTC.

This chain links TRBV5-8 with TRBJ2-3, with 8 bases identical to TRBD2. Trimming at V came to 4 bases and at J to 2 bases, leaving 9 bases not matched to a gene. The length of the CDR3 is 16 residues. Per the germline V gene, CDR1 is SGHTS and CDR2 is YDEGEE. CDR3 protein: CASSEFTSGNTDTQYF. DNA for the CDR3: TGTGCCAGCAGCGAATTCACTAGCGGTAACACAGATACGCAGTATTTT.

This chain links TRBV7-2 with TRBJ2-1; maybe TRBD2 (5 bases). Germline-derived CDR1 and CDR2 are SGHTA and FQGNSA. The CDR3 runs 15 residues. V was shortened by 2 bases and J by 8 bases, with 16 bases between the two germline ends. The CDR3 protein is CASSLRARTGDEQFF. The DNA for the CDR3 is TGTGCCAGCAGCTTAAGGGCTCGAACCGGGGATGAGCAGTTCTTC.

V gene TRBV2 combines with J gene TRBJ1-4; 9 nucleotides line up with TRBD1. The germline gives CDR1 SNHLY, CDR2 FYNNEI. CDR3 length: 15 amino acids. The V and J ends lost 2 bases and 7 bases, in that order; junction bases with no gene match: 5. The CDR3 is CASSEYDRGSEKLFF. The CDR3, as DNA: TGTGCCAGCAGTGAATACGACAGGGGGAGTGAAAAACTGTTTTTT.

The chain employs TRBV5-6 and TRBJ1-6; perhaps TRBD1 as D (5 bases). The V end lost 2 bases, the J end lost 7 bases, and 10 bases lay between the germline ends. Germline values: CDR1 SGHDT, CDR2 YYEEEE. CDR3 length: 14 residues. DNA of the CDR3: TGTGCCAGCAGCTTCCGGGACTGGAATTCACCCCTCCACTTT. Its translation is CASSFRDWNSPLHF.

V usage is TRBV6-1 and J usage is TRBJ2-1, with 8 bases aligning to TRBD2. With 1 base clipped from V and 8 bases from J, the junction kept 4 bases outside the gene matches. Per germline, CDR1 MNHNS and CDR2 SASEGT. The CDR3 extends over 14 amino acids. The CDR3 spells CASSEGGLVYEQFF. CDR3 DNA: TGTGCCAGCAGTGAAGGGGGACTAGTCTATGAGCAGTTCTTC.

CDR3 sequence reads: CASSKRGQANTEAFF. In DNA form, the CDR3 reads TGTGCCAGCAGTAAGAGAGGACAGGCGAACACTGAAGCTTTCTTT. This rearrangement joins TRBV6-5 to TRBJ1-1, with 7 bases aligning to TRBD1. The CDR3 consists of 15 residues. CDR1 is MNHEY, CDR2 SVGAGI, per germline. V was clipped by 5 bases and J by 1 base; unmatched bases: 7.

This clone was observed a handful of times. This chain links TRBV19 with TRBJ2-2, with 7 bases identical to TRBD2. CDR1 is LNHDA, CDR2 SQIVND, per germline (reference sequence). The CDR3 extends over 16 amino acids. Trimming took 3 bases from V and 4 from J; bases not matched to a gene: 8. DNA of the CDR3: TGTGCCAGTAGTATTGGCAGCGGGGTCAGCACCGGGGAGCTGTTTTTT. Translating gives CASSIGSGVSTGELFF.

The chain uses TRBV2 and TRBJ2-7; D gene ambiguous. Trimming took off 6 bases at V and 1 base at J, with 10 bases between the two ends. CDR3 size: 13 residues. Per the germline V gene, CDR1 is SNHLY and CDR2 is FYNNEI. CDR3 DNA sequence: TGTGCCAGCAGGCCAGTTTCTTCCTACGAGCAGTACTTC. Its translation is CASRPVSSYEQYF.

This chain links TRBV7-3 with TRBJ2-3; 10 bases map to TRBD1. Per germline, CDR1 SGHTA and CDR2 FQGTGA. Trimming took 5 bases from V and 4 from J; bases not matched to a gene: 9. The CDR3 is made up of 16 amino acids. CDR3 loop: CASSPFRDRGPDTQYF. CDR3 sequence (DNA): TGTGCCAGCAGCCCATTCCGGGACAGGGGACCAGATACGCAGTATTTT.

The chain links TRBV10-3 to TRBJ2-1, with 14 nucleotides matching TRBD2. V was pared by 5 bases and J by 4 bases, with 19 bases of the junction left unmatched. This CDR3 has 21 residues. CDR1 is ENHRY, CDR2 SYGVKD, per germline. Here the CDR3 DNA reads TGTGCCATCAGTCACTATGGGGGGGGCGAGACTAGCGGGAGGGCTTACAATGAGCAGTTCTTC. It encodes CAISHYGGGETSGRAYNEQFF.